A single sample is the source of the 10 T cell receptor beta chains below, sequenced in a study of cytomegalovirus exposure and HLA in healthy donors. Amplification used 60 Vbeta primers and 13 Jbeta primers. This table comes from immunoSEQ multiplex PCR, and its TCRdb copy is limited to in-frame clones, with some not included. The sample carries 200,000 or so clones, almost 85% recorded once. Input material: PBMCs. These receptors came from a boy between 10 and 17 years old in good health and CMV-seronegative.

The CDR3 DNA is TGTGCCAGCAGCTTAGGCAGGGGGCAGTGGTACGAGCAGTACTTC. Translation gives CASSLGRGQWYEQYF. The J gene is TRBJ2-7, the V gene TRBV11-2, with 8 nucleotides matching TRBD1. V was clipped by 1 base and J by 4 bases; unmatched bases: 6. The CDR3 covers 15 residues. CDR1 is SGHAT, CDR2 FQNNGV, per germline.

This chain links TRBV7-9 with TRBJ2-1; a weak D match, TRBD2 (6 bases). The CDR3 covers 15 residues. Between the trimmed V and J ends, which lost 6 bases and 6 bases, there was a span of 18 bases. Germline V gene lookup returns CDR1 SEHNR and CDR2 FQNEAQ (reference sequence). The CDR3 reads CASSTNRDLRNEQFF. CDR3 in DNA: TGTGCCAGCAGTACAAACCGGGACTTACGCAATGAGCAGTTCTTC.

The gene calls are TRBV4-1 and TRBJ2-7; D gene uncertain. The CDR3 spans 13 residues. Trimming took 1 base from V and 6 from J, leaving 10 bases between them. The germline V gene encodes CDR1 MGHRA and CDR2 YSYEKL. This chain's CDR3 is CASSQGWAAEQYF. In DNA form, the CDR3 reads TGCGCCAGCAGCCAAGGTTGGGCTGCCGAGCAGTACTTC.

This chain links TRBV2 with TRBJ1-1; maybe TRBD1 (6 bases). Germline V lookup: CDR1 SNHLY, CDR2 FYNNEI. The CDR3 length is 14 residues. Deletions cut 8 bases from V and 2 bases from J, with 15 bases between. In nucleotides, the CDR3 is TGTGCCAGCGGATACACCGGGACAAACACTGAAGCTTTCTTT. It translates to CASGYTGTNTEAFF.

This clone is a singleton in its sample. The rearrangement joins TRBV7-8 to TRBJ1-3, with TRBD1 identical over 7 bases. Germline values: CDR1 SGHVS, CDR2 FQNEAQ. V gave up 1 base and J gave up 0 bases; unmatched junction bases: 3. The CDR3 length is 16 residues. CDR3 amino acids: CASSLGHRGSGNTIYF. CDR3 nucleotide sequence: TGTGCCAGCAGCTTAGGGCACAGGGGCTCTGGAAACACCATATATTTT.

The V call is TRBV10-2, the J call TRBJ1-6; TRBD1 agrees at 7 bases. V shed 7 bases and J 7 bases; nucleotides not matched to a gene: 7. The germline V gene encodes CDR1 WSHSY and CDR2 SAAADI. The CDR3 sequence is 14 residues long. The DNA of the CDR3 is TGCGCCAGCAAGGTACAGGACAGGAATTCACCCCTCCACTTT. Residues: CASKVQDRNSPLHF.

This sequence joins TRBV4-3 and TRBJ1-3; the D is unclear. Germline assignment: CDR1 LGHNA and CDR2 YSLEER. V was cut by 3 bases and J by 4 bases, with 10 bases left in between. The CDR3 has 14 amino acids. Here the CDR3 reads CASSHWTDGNTIYF. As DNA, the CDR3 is TGCGCCAGCAGCCACTGGACTGACGGAAACACCATATATTTT.

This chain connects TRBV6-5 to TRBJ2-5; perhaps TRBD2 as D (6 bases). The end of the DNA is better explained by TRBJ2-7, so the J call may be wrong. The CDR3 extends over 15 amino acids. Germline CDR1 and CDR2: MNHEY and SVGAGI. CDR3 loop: CASSYRDSGSYEQYF. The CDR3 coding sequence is TGTGCCAGCAGTTACCGGGACTCCGGATCCTACGAGCAGTACTTC.

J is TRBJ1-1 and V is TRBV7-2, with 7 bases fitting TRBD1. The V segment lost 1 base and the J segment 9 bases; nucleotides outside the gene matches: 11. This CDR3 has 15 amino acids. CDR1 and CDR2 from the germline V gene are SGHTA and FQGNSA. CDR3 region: CASSLDRDSRYQAFF. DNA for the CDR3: TGTGCCAGCAGCTTAGACCGGGACAGCAGATATCAAGCTTTCTTT.

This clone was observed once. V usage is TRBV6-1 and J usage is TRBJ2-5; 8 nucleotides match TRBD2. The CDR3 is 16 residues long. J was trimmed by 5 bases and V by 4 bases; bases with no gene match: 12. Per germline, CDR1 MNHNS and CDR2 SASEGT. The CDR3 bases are TGTGCCAGCAGTGTTCCTCGCGGGGGGATAATGGAGACCCAGTACTTC. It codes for CASSVPRGGIMETQYF.